The entry below gives a single T cell receptor (beta chain) sequence along with its context. Its target is not known. The entry originates in a study of PD-L1 blockade in urothelial cancer. Overall study: At some point between 2013 and 2014, patients got going on atezolizumab, taking 1,200 mg intravenously every 3 weeks. Study-wide findings and caveats: Those with durable benefit had larger increases in tumor-associated blood clones at 3 weeks.

The time point is: peripheral blood 6 weeks after treatment start. Locally advanced or metastatic urothelial carcinoma affected all patients. Germline lookup yields CDR1 MDHEN and CDR2 SYDVKM. Trimming cost V 6 bases and J 5 bases; bases outside gene matches: 9. The CDR3 is 15 residues long. Only in-frame clones appear in the TCRdb table, and some are missing; sequencing was by immunoSEQ multiplex PCR. The sample records approximately 79,000 clones, around 93% being singletons. The TCR originated in a woman of 80 years or more with urothelial cancer. The source was PBMCs, collected around atezolizumab (anti-PD-L1) treatment. The rearrangement uses TRBV28 and TRBJ1-5; 8 bases align to TRBD1. The CDR3 nucleotides are TGTGCCAGCAGCCCCAGGACAGGGCCGGATCAGCCCCAGCATTTT. This translates into CASSPRTGPDQPQHF.